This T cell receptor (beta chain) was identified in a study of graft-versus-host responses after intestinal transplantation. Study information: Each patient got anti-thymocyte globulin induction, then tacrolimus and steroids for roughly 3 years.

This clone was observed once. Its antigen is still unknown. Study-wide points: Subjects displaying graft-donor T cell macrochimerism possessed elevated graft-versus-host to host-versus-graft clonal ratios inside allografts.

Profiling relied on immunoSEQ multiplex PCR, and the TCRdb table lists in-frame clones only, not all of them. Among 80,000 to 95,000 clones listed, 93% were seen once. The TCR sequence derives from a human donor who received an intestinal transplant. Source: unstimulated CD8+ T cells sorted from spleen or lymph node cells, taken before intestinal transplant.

The CDR3 protein is CASSLFGTSGGRTDTQYF. The DNA of the CDR3 is TGTGCCAGCAGTTTATTTGGTACTAGCGGGGGGCGCACAGATACGCAGTATTTT. The chain couples TRBV27 to TRBJ2-3; 12 nucleotides align to TRBD2. The CDR3 has 18 amino acids. Trimming took 1 base from V and 1 from J; bases not matched to a gene: 6. In germline, CDR1 is MNHEY, CDR2 SMNVEV (reference sequence).